The clone carrying this T cell receptor (beta chain) was seen a handful of times. The data were taken from a study of cytomegalovirus exposure and HLA in healthy donors. Healthy bone marrow donors made up the cohort. While unrecorded immune exposures were likely, the donors were nominally healthy when sampled. Researchers ran the PCR with 60 Vbeta and 13 Jbeta primers. In the original workflow: In a later analysis, approximately 80 million unique TCR beta chains included roughly 11 million shared by two or more donors. Assay: immunoSEQ multiplex PCR; the TCRdb copy retains only in-frame clones and omits some. V and J calls and clone size are those listed in that table; D and trimming were worked out from the DNA. The table lists 130,000 to 150,000 clones, 73% of them singletons. With 10 bases removed from V and 1 base from J, the gap between germline ends came to 11 bases. Germline CDR1 reads SNHLY; CDR2 reads FYNNEI. This CDR3 comprises 13 residues.

The sequenced material came from PBMCs. V usage is TRBV2 and J usage is TRBJ2-1; D might be TRBD1 (6 bases). This TCR was recovered from a woman in her 40s in good health and CMV-seronegative. This chain's CDR3 is CATQDRSYNEQFF. For the CDR3, the DNA is TGTGCCACCCAGGACAGATCCTACAATGAGCAGTTCTTC. The full variable domain, completed using reference TRBV2 and TRBJ2-1, is EPEVTQTPSHQVTQMGQEVILRCVPISNHLYFYWYRQILGQKVEFLVSFYNNEISEKSEIFDDQFSVERPDGSNFTLKIRSTKLEDSAMYFCATQDRSYNEQFFGPGTRLTVL.